This paragraph covers one T cell receptor (beta chain) sequence. The target antigen is unknown. This sample is part of a study of T cell responses to AZD1222 COVID-19 vaccine. General observations from the study: Spike-wide coverage was observed for vaccine-associated CD4 TCRs, with dominant responses at 160-218 and 743-854. No day 14 peak samples; only post-peak repertoires were characterized. Donors skewed white British and female; clonal diversity was possibly underestimated.

The CDR3 is 16 amino acids. Germline values: CDR1 LNHDA, CDR2 SQIVND (reference sequence). J lost 5 bases, V lost 5 bases, and 6 bases had no gene match. Here immunoSEQ multiplex PCR was the method, and the copy in TCRdb shows in-frame clones only, minus some. The table lists 80,000 to 100,000 clones, 88% of them singletons. Material: peripheral blood, obtained on day 0 of AZD1222 vaccination. V usage is TRBV19 and J usage is TRBJ2-1; 13 bases are shared with TRBD2. The clonotype comes from an adult in good health. The CDR3 bases are TGTGCCAGTAGTGGACTAGCGGGAGCGGGAAACAATGAGCAGTTCTTC. This sequence encodes CASSGLAGAGNNEQFF.